This T cell receptor beta chain stems from a study of control samples from healthy donors and cancer patients. V was trimmed by 0 bases and J by 0 bases, leaving 6 bases between them. CDR3 length equals 14 residues. Germline V gives CDR1 SGHNT, CDR2 YYREEE (reference sequence). Clones were read by immunoSEQ multiplex PCR, and TCRdb kept only the in-frame ones, dropping some. Among about 120,000 clones listed, around 90% were seen once. The chain employs TRBV5-4 and TRBJ1-2; no clear D gene. Sequencing was done on a sample of blood. This clonotype was sampled from a woman between 65 and 79 years old in good health. The DNA for the CDR3 is TGTGCCAGCAGCTTGGACCGAACTAACTATGGCTACACCTTC. Translation: CASSLDRTNYGYTF.